Following are 3 T cell receptor beta chains from one sample sequenced in a study of CD8+ T cells in alopecia areata. The authors extracted RNA and reverse transcribed it into cDNA as the sequencing template. The repertoire was sequenced with immunoSEQ multiplex PCR; TCRdb's copy has only in-frame clones and lacks some. The sample has approximately 200,000 clones; 60% to 70% are singletons. Treatment denoted: oral pan-JAK inhibitor, 5-10 mg twice daily. Source: CD4+ T cells sorted from blood, taken at week 4, from a patient treated with tofacitinib. Every receptor here comes from a human donor with alopecia areata.

The chain carries TRBV19 and TRBJ1-5, with 8 bases aligning to TRBD1. Trimming at V came to 6 bases and at J to 7 bases, leaving 8 bases not matched to a gene. In germline, CDR1 is LNHDA, CDR2 SQIVND (reference sequence). This CDR3 has 14 amino acids. CDR3 nucleotides: TGTGCCAGTAGACCCGGACAGGGCAGCCAGCCCCAGCATTTT. It translates to CASRPGQGSQPQHF.

The V call is TRBV30, the J call TRBJ2-3; D is possibly TRBD1 (5 bases). The CDR3 covers 16 residues. Germline-derived CDR1 and CDR2 are GTSNPN and SVGIG (reference sequence). Trimming took 0 bases from V and 4 from J, leaving 17 bases between them. CDR3 protein: CAWSVPRRTRADTQYF. CDR3 DNA sequence: TGTGCCTGGAGTGTCCCGCGAAGGACACGGGCAGATACGCAGTATTTT.

This chain uses TRBV30 with TRBJ1-2; possible D gene TRBD1, 5 bases. This CDR3 comprises 13 residues. Germline CDR1 reads GTSNPN; CDR2 reads SVGIG (reference sequence). The germline V and J ends were trimmed by 0 bases and 7 bases, with 12 bases remaining between them. In DNA form, the CDR3 reads TGTGCCTGGAGTGTACTAAGGGGAGGTGGCTACACCTTC. Its protein product is CAWSVLRGGGYTF.